The 9 T cell receptor beta chains given below trace back to one sample, sequenced in a study of metastatic and nonmetastatic thyroid tumors (dated by TCRdb to 2019 to 2021). No patient had received any treatment before thyroid surgery. Library creation used PCR. The data were produced on an Illumina HiSeq 4000. TCRdb reanalyzed the raw reads on its own, using fastp at Q25 for trimming and MiXCR for clone calling, and kept in-frame beta chains. In all, the sample holds approximately 90,000 clones, and 8% to 9.5% of those were seen once. Of the sample, 8.8% falls within the top ten clones. Sequencing was performed on blood. Every receptor here comes from a female donor with papillary thyroid cancer or a benign thyroid nodule (not recorded which). Some clones in this sample may be carry-over from other donors' samples.

This clone has ten or more counts. CDR3 residues: CASSLVPGTYYGYTF. In DNA, the CDR3 is TGCGCCAGCAGCTTGGTTCCAGGGACTTACTATGGCTACACCTTC. The rearrangement joins TRBV5-1 to TRBJ1-2, with D maybe TRBD1 (5 bases). This CDR3 spans 15 amino acids. Per the germline V gene, CDR1 is SGHRS and CDR2 is YFSETQ. V lost 0 bases, J lost 3 bases, and 12 bases lay in between.

This clone occurred a few times. A read error may explain this, as a much larger clone is one base away. CDR3 bases: TGTGCTAGTGGTTTGTGTCTAGCGGTGGGGGATACGCAGTATTTT. Translation gives CASGLCLAVGDTQYF. This chain connects TRBV12-5 to TRBJ2-3; 7 bases agree with TRBD2. This CDR3 comprises 15 residues. Trimming at V came to 2 bases and at J to 6 bases, leaving 8 bases not matched to a gene. The germline CDR1 and CDR2 sequences are LGHNT and FRNRAP.

This clone was seen many times. The rearrangement links TRBV9 to TRBJ1-2; D is unclear. Trimming took 0 bases from V and 1 from J, leaving 10 bases between them. Germline lookup yields CDR1 SGDLS and CDR2 YYNGEE. CDR3 size: 15 residues. CDR3 protein: CASSVAAALNYGYTF. The CDR3 nucleotides are TGTGCCAGCAGCGTAGCGGCAGCCCTTAACTATGGCTACACCTTC.

This clone was seen more than once but under ten times. The chain has TRBV12-3 or TRBV12-4 and TRBJ2-7; D is unclear. With 3 bases removed from V and 7 bases from J, the gap between germline ends came to 7 bases. This CDR3 is 11 amino acids long. CDR3 DNA: TGTGCCAGCAGTTTCGGCAGAGAGCAGTACTTC. Its protein product is CASSFGREQYF.

This clone appeared many times. This chain uses TRBV3-1 with TRBJ2-7; D is perhaps TRBD1 (5 bases). Per germline, CDR1 LGHDT and CDR2 YNNKEL (reference sequence). The CDR3 totals 14 residues. Trimming left V 0 bases short and J 6 bases short, with 12 bases between. Here the CDR3 reads CASSQDRVRGEQYF. The CDR3 nucleotides are TGTGCCAGCAGCCAAGACAGGGTCCGCGGCGAGCAGTACTTC.

In this sample, this clone turned up many times. The J gene is TRBJ1-5, the V gene TRBV7-2; 9 bases agree with TRBD1. The CDR3 consists of 15 residues. Unmatched junction bases numbered 6, after V lost 5 bases and J lost 4 bases. Germline V CDR1 and CDR2: SGHTA, FQGNSA. Here the CDR3 reads CASSPDRGRNQPQHF. The CDR3 region has the DNA TGTGCCAGCAGCCCGGACAGGGGAAGGAATCAGCCCCAGCATTTT.

This clone was detected many times. The V call is TRBV10-3, the J call TRBJ2-3; D ambiguous. The CDR3 covers 11 residues. CDR1 and CDR2 from the germline V gene are ENHRY and SYGVKD. Trimming left V 1 base short and J 6 bases short, with 2 bases between. CDR3 nucleotides: TGTGCCATCAGTGAGTTGGATACGCAGTATTTT. Translating it yields CAISELDTQYF.

This chain connects TRBV2 to TRBJ1-4; tentative D call: TRBD1 (5 bases). Germline V CDR1 and CDR2: SNHLY, FYNNEI. The germline V and J ends were trimmed by 6 bases and 4 bases, with 15 bases remaining between them. The CDR3 consists of 15 residues. The CDR3 loop is CASRGVLSNNEKLFF. Here the CDR3 DNA reads TGTGCCAGCAGAGGGGTACTGTCTAATAATGAAAAACTGTTTTTT. The full variable domain, completed using reference TRBV2 and TRBJ1-4, is EPEVTQTPSHQVTQMGQEVILRCVPISNHLYFYWYRQILGQKVEFLVSFYNNEISEKSEIFDDQFSVERPDGSNFTLKIRSTKLEDSAMYFCASRGVLSNNEKLFFGSGTQLSVL.

This clone was found a few times. A much larger clone lies one base from this, so it may be a read error. Other DNA sequences in the sample encode the same CDR3. The chain joins TRBV11-2 to TRBJ1-1; D gene unclear. This CDR3 spans 13 amino acids. The germline V gene encodes CDR1 SGHAT and CDR2 FQNNGV. In DNA, the CDR3 is TGTGCCAGCAGCGCACGTTTGAACACTGAGGCTTTCTTT. This translates into CASSARLNTEAFF. The variable domain in full, completed from reference TRBV11-2 and TRBJ1-1, reads EAGVAQSPRYKIIEKRQSVAFWCNPISGHATLYWYQQILGQGPKLLIQFQNNGVVDDSQLPKDRFSAERLKGVDSTLKIQPAKLEDSAVYLCASSARLNTEAFFGQGTRLTVV.